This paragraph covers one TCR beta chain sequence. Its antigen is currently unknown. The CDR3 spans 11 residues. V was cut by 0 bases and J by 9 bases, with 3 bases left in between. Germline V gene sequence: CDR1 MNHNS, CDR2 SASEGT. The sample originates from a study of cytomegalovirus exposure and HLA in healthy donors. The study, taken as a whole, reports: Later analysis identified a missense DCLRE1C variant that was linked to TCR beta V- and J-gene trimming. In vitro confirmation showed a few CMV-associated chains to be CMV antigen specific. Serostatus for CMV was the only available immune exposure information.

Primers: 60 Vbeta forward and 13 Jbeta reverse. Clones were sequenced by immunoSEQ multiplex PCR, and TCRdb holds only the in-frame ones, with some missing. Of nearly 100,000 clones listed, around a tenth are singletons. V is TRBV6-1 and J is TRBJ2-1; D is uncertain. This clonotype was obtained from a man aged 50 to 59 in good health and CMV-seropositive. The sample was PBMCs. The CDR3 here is CASSEAAEQFF. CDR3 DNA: TGTGCCAGCAGTGAAGCGGCTGAGCAGTTCTTC.